These T cell receptor beta chains were read from a single sample in a study of T cells in localized non-small cell lung cancer. TCRdb keeps only in-frame clones here, not all; method: immunoSEQ multiplex PCR. The repertoire includes tens of thousands of clones, around nine tenths of them detected once, and approximately 7% sits in the top ten. Sequences were derived from peripheral blood, sampled before any cancer treatment. The receptors here all came from a female donor over 55 with stage I lung adenocarcinoma. CDR3s include the opening cysteine and the closing phenylalanine or tryptophan. A D gene is named only where the DNA matches it firmly. Clone sizes are given selectively: once, few, many, or a class where the clone is expanded.

.,TRBV18,TRBD1,TRBJ1-1,CASSPTSLGGTENTEAFF,TGTGCCAGCTCACCAACCAGTTTAGGGGGCACAGAGAACACTGAAGCTTTCTTT
.,TRBV6-1,.,TRBJ1-6,CASTRGGETPLHF,TGTGCCAGCACTAGAGGAGGGGAGACACCCCTCCACTTT
.,TRBV7-9,.,TRBJ2-6,CASPHWSPSSGANVLTF,TGTGCCAGCCCCCATTGGTCACCATCTTCTGGGGCCAACGTCCTGACTTTC
.,TRBV25-1,.,TRBJ1-1,CATQWMNTEAFF,TGTGCCACACAATGGATGAACACTGAAGCTTTCTTT
.,TRBV9,TRBD2,TRBJ2-3,CASSWATSGGSTDTQYF,TGTGCCAGCAGCTGGGCAACTAGCGGGGGGAGCACAGATACGCAGTATTTT
.,TRBV2,.,TRBJ1-6,CASSERSGSYSPLHF,TGTGCCAGCAGTGAACGATCAGGGAGTTATTCACCCCTCCACTTT
.,TRBV27,.,TRBJ2-2,CASSFGVGRLDNYLNTGELFF,TGTGCCAGCAGTTTCGGTGTCGGGAGACTAGATAATTACTTGAACACCGGGGAGCTGTTTTTT
.,TRBV2,.,TRBJ1-4,CASSDWGAGEKLFF,TGTGCCAGCAGTGACTGGGGGGCGGGTGAAAAACTGTTTTTT
once,TRBV19,.,TRBJ1-5,CASSTPRGYGNQPQHF,TGTGCCAGTAGTACCCCCCGGGGTTACGGAAATCAGCCCCAGCATTTT
.,TRBV19,.,TRBJ1-2,CASSLGGTSPYGYTF,TGTGCCAGTAGCTTAGGGGGAACTTCTCCATATGGCTACACCTTC
.,TRBV4-1,.,TRBJ1-5,CASSQVVTPSNQPQHF,TGCGCCAGCAGCCAAGTTGTTACGCCTAGCAATCAGCCCCAGCATTTT
.,TRBV18,.,TRBJ1-1,CAANGGGLNTEAFF,TGTGCCGCAAACGGCGGGGGGTTGAACACTGAAGCTTTCTTT
.,TRBV6-5,TRBD1,TRBJ1-2,CASRRRGPPVYGYTF,TGTGCCAGCAGACGTAGGGGGCCCCCCGTCTATGGCTACACCTTC
.,TRBV7-3,TRBD2,TRBJ2-1,CASSLISGGLTNEQFF,TGTGCCAGCAGCTTAATTAGCGGGGGCCTAACCAATGAGCAGTTCTTC
.,TRBV5-1,.,TRBJ2-2,CASSLAGGDTGELFF,TGCGCCAGCAGCTTGGCCGGGGGCGACACCGGGGAGCTGTTTTTT
.,TRBV19,.,TRBJ2-5,CASSLEGRGETQYF,TGTGCCAGTAGTCTGGAGGGCAGGGGAGAGACCCAGTACTTC
.,TRBV18,TRBD1,TRBJ1-2,CASSPGQGSYGYTF,TGTGCCAGCTCACCCGGACAGGGGTCCTATGGCTACACCTTC
.,TRBV6-5,.,TRBJ1-3,CASRTAGTGNTIYF,TGTGCCAGCAGAACGGCCGGGACGGGAAACACCATATATTTT
.,TRBV5-1,.,TRBJ1-4,CASTDVQTKLFF,TGCGCCAGCACCGATGTGCAGACCAAACTGTTTTTT
once,TRBV7-6,TRBD1,TRBJ1-5,CASSSRSRGISNQPQHF,TGTGCCAGCAGCTCTAGGTCCAGGGGGATTAGCAATCAGCCCCAGCATTTT
.,TRBV7-2,.,TRBJ1-2,CASSLAAGPPYGYTF,TGTGCCAGCAGCTTAGCCGCGGGTCCCCCCTATGGCTACACCTTC
.,TRBV19,.,TRBJ1-6,CASSMHDSFPGAYNSPLHF,TGTGCCAGTAGTATGCACGACTCCTTTCCTGGGGCCTATAATTCACCCCTCCACTTT
once,TRBV6-5,TRBD1,TRBJ1-4,CASSPRTGEDEKLFF,TGTGCCAGCAGTCCCCGGACAGGGGAGGACGAAAAACTGTTTTTT
.,TRBV7-2,TRBD1,TRBJ2-2,CASSPRDRGTGELFF,TGTGCCAGCAGCCCCCGGGACAGGGGAACCGGGGAGCTGTTTTTT
.,TRBV2,.,TRBJ1-1,CASSYRDQAFF,TGTGCCAGCAGTTACCGGGATCAAGCTTTCTTT
.,TRBV15,.,TRBJ1-5,CATSRSLKPQHF,TGTGCCACCAGCAGAAGCTTGAAGCCCCAGCATTTT
.,TRBV4-1,TRBD1,TRBJ1-2,CASSSPGTGVGYTF,TGCGCCAGCAGCTCTCCCGGGACAGGGGTTGGCTACACCTTC
.,TRBV5-1,.,TRBJ2-5,CASSLVSGGVKETQYF,TGCGCCAGCAGCTTGGTCTCTGGGGGAGTTAAAGAGACCCAGTACTTC
.,TRBV19,TRBD1,TRBJ1-2,CASSPRDSPIGYTF,TGTGCCAGTAGTCCCAGGGACAGTCCTATTGGCTACACCTTC
.,TRBV5-1,.,TRBJ1-4,CASSLDPDRPEKLFF,TGCGCCAGCAGCTTGGATCCGGACCGGCCTGAAAAACTGTTTTTT
once,TRBV10-3,.,TRBJ1-1,CAISETRGESTEAFF,TGTGCCATCAGTGAGACCCGGGGCGAAAGCACTGAAGCTTTCTTT
.,TRBV6-5,.,TRBJ2-1,CATRKSSYNEQFF,TGTGCCACCCGAAAGAGCTCCTACAATGAGCAGTTCTTC
.,TRBV11-2,TRBD1,TRBJ2-1,CASSGTGTGIEQFF,TGTGCCAGCAGCGGAACCGGGACAGGTATTGAGCAGTTCTTC
.,TRBV25-1,TRBD1,TRBJ1-6,CASSEHQGGGVNSPLHF,TGTGCCAGCAGTGAGCACCAGGGAGGGGGCGTAAATTCACCCCTCCACTTT
once,TRBV7-2,TRBD2,TRBJ2-3,CASSLRGGASNTQYF,TGTGCCAGCAGCTTACGCGGGGGGGCATCAAATACGCAGTATTTT
.,TRBV10-3,TRBD1,TRBJ2-7,CAIRPGTEAYEQYF,TGTGCCATCAGGCCCGGGACAGAGGCCTACGAGCAGTACTTC
.,TRBV5-1,.,TRBJ2-3,CAGSLATDTQYF,TGCGCCGGCAGCTTGGCGACAGATACGCAGTATTTT
.,TRBV5-1,TRBD1,TRBJ1-1,CASSLVGQGDTEAFF,TGCGCCAGCAGCTTGGTCGGACAGGGGGACACTGAAGCTTTCTTT